The 19 T cell receptor beta chains below were found in one sample sequenced in a study of technical replicates of blood from several donors. TCRdb's table, derived via immunoSEQ multiplex PCR, lists solely in-frame clones and lacks some. The profile shows 15,000 to 20,000 clones, around 87% of them singletons. Material: PBMCs. These receptors were collected from a human donor in good health.

This chain's CDR3 is CSVGKGLAGVGNEQFF. In DNA form, the CDR3 reads TGCAGCGTAGGGAAGGGACTAGCGGGAGTAGGCAATGAGCAGTTCTTC. The chain uses TRBV29-1 and TRBJ2-1; 14 bases map to TRBD2. Germline CDR1 reads SQVTM; CDR2 reads ANQGSEA. Trimming at V came to 6 bases and at J to 6 bases, leaving 10 bases not matched to a gene. This CDR3 is built from 16 residues.

V is TRBV5-1 and J is TRBJ2-5, with TRBD2 matching over 9 bases. Germline CDR1 SGHRS, CDR2 YFSETQ. The CDR3 totals 16 residues. With V trimmed by 0 bases and J by 0 bases, 3 bases remained unmatched. The CDR3 nucleotides are TGCGCCAGCAGCTTGGCGGCGGGAGGGTACCAAGAGACCCAGTACTTC. This translates into CASSLAAGGYQETQYF. The whole variable domain, filled in from reference TRBV5-1 and TRBJ2-5, reads KAGVTQTPRYLIKTRGQQVTLSCSPISGHRSVSWYQQTPGQGLQFLFEYFSETQRNKGNFPGRFSGRQFSNSRSEMNVSTLELGDSALYLCASSLAAGGYQETQYFGPGTRLLVL.

The chain combines TRBV7-6 with TRBJ2-7; 11 nucleotides line up with TRBD2. The CDR3 spans 15 residues. V was pared by 1 base and J by 6 bases, with 5 bases of the junction left unmatched. Germline lookup yields CDR1 SGHVS and CDR2 FNYEAQ. This CDR3 reads CASSLVTSGTSEQYF. The CDR3, as DNA: TGTGCCAGCAGCTTAGTGACTAGCGGGACCAGCGAGCAGTACTTC. The full variable domain, completed using reference TRBV7-6 and TRBJ2-7, is GAGVSQSPRYKVTKRGQDVALRCDPISGHVSLYWYRQALGQGPEFLTYFNYEAQQDKSGLPNDRFSAERPEGSISTLTIQRTEQRDSAMYRCASSLVTSGTSEQYFGPGTRLTVT.

The V call is TRBV5-6, the J call TRBJ2-1; D is uncertain. Germline V CDR1 and CDR2: SGHDT, YYEEEE. The CDR3 loop spans 12 amino acids. V dropped 1 base and J dropped 7 bases, with 6 bases sitting between them. CDR3 loop: CASSLRVNEQFF. The CDR3 DNA is TGTGCCAGCAGCTTGCGAGTAAATGAGCAGTTCTTC.

CDR3 DNA: TGTGCCAGCAGCAAAGATCAAGGACAGGGATTAGGAGATAATGAAAAACTGTTTTTT. Translating gives CASSKDQGQGLGDNEKLFF. The chain recombines TRBV21-1 with TRBJ1-4; the table's D call, TRBD1, has no DNA check behind it. TRBV21-1 is noted as a pseudogene. This CDR3 contains 19 residues.

The chain couples TRBV6-1 to TRBJ2-7, with 9 bases matching TRBD1. The CDR3 has 15 residues. Trimming took 6 bases from V and 5 from J; bases not matched to a gene: 11. Germline values: CDR1 MNHNS, CDR2 SASEGT. Written as DNA, the CDR3 is TGTGCCAGCAGGAGACCGGGACAGGGAGTACACGAGCAGTACTTC. Its translation: CASRRPGQGVHEQYF.

This chain links TRBV10-3 with TRBJ1-3, with D possibly being TRBD1 (5 bases). The CDR3 consists of 13 residues. With 7 bases removed from V and 4 bases from J, the gap between germline ends came to 11 bases. Per the germline V gene, CDR1 is ENHRY and CDR2 is SYGVKD. Written as DNA, the CDR3 is TGTGCCATCATGCCGACAGAGGGAAACACCATATATTTT. It codes for CAIMPTEGNTIYF.

The gene calls are TRBV30 and TRBJ1-4; unclear D gene. Trimming left V 2 bases short and J 0 bases short, with 7 bases between. In germline, CDR1 is GTSNPN, CDR2 SVGIG (reference sequence). The CDR3 runs 14 residues. CDR3 in amino acids: CAWSMASTNEKLFF. Here the CDR3 DNA reads TGTGCCTGGAGTATGGCCTCAACTAATGAAAAACTGTTTTTT.

The chain couples TRBV7-2 to TRBJ2-2; D gene ambiguous. V dropped 5 bases and J dropped 6 bases, with 19 bases sitting between them. CDR3 size: 16 residues. Germline lookup yields CDR1 SGHTA and CDR2 FQGNSA. The CDR3 sequence: CASSPHLGFLAGELFF. In DNA form, the CDR3 reads TGTGCCAGCAGCCCACATCTCGGGTTTCTAGCCGGGGAGCTGTTTTTT.

The chain carries TRBV30 and TRBJ2-5; D possibly corresponds to TRBD1 (5 bases). This CDR3 has 12 residues. V lost 2 bases and J lost 4, with 8 bases in between. Germline CDR1 reads GTSNPN; CDR2 reads SVGIG (reference sequence). The CDR3 nucleotides read TGTGCCTGGAGTTTGCAGGGAGAGACCCAGTACTTC. Translating gives CAWSLQGETQYF. The full variable domain, completed using reference TRBV30 and TRBJ2-5, is SQTIHQWPATLVQPVGSPLSLECTVEGTSNPNLYWYRQAAGRGLQLLFYSVGIGQISSEVPQNLSASRPQDRQFILSSKKLLLSDSGFYLCAWSLQGETQYFGPGTRLLVL.

This clone was found a few times. The rearrangement joins TRBV5-1 to TRBJ1-2; 7 bases agree with TRBD1. CDR1 SGHRS and CDR2 YFSETQ come from the germline V gene. V dropped 5 bases and J dropped 5; count of bases not matched to a gene: 6. This CDR3 is built from 13 residues. CDR3 DNA sequence: TGCGCCAGCAGTTTTACAGGGGAGTATGGCTACACCTTC. Its translation is CASSFTGEYGYTF.

The CDR3 DNA reads TGCGCCAGAGTTACTAGCGGGAGTTCTATATCCTACGAGCAGTACTTC. Translation gives CARVTSGSSISYEQYF. The V gene is TRBV10-2, the J gene TRBJ2-7; 11 bases match TRBD2. The V segment lost 9 bases and the J segment 1 base; nucleotides outside the gene matches: 11. Germline loops: CDR1 WSHSY, CDR2 SAAADI. This CDR3 has 16 amino acids.

J is TRBJ1-2 and V is TRBV19; a possible D gene is TRBD1 (6 bases). Germline CDR1 reads LNHDA; CDR2 reads SQIVND (reference sequence). Trimming left V 7 bases short and J 1 base short, with 13 bases between. The CDR3 is made up of 14 amino acids. The CDR3 nucleotides read TGTGCCAGTAACTTTCGGACAGATAACTATGGCTACACCTTC. It codes for CASNFRTDNYGYTF.

This chain links TRBV7-9 with TRBJ2-5; TRBD1 aligns across 11 bases. CDR1 and CDR2 (germline): SEHNR, FQNEAQ (reference sequence). The CDR3 spans 17 residues. V shed 7 bases, J shed 5 bases, and the junction held 15 bases outside the gene matches. The CDR3 DNA reads as TGTGCCAGCACCCGAGGCGGGACAGGGGGAGCAGGGGAGACCCAGTACTTC. Its translation: CASTRGGTGGAGETQYF.

The chain is built from TRBV6-6 and TRBJ2-3; TRBD2 matches at 7 bases. Losses at the gene ends were 6 bases for V and 7 bases for J; bases not matched to a gene: 10. The CDR3 sequence is 14 residues long. The germline V gene encodes CDR1 MNHNY and CDR2 SVGAGI (reference sequence). CDR3 amino acids: CASSRGTNSYTQYF. The CDR3 nucleotides read TGTGCCAGCAGCCGCGGGACTAACTCCTATACGCAGTATTTT.

This clone was picked up one time. V is TRBV5-1 and J is TRBJ2-1, with 8 nucleotides matching TRBD1. The V and J ends lost 1 base and 4 bases, in that order; junction bases with no gene match: 7. The germline V gene encodes CDR1 SGHRS and CDR2 YFSETQ. This CDR3 is 16 amino acids long. The CDR3 nucleotides read TGCGCCAGCAGCTTGTCCGGACAGGGACAGTACAATGAGCAGTTCTTC. Translating it yields CASSLSGQGQYNEQFF.

The J gene is TRBJ2-1, the V gene TRBV28; D perhaps matches TRBD1 (6 bases). Trimming pared 3 bases from V and 3 bases from J, leaving 18 bases between. The CDR3 is 17 amino acids. CDR1 is MDHEN and CDR2 is SYDVKM in the germline V gene. The CDR3 bases are TGTGCCAGCAGTTTTGGGCCCTCAGGGGAGAACTACAATGAGCAGTTCTTC. It specifies CASSFGPSGENYNEQFF.

This sequence joins TRBV11-3 and TRBJ2-2, with 7 bases that match TRBD2. The CDR3 has 15 residues. The V gene end was trimmed by 4 bases and the J gene end by 2 bases; junction bases not matched to a gene: 4. Germline values: CDR1 SGHNT, CDR2 YENEEA. In nucleotides, the CDR3 is TGTGCCAGCAGCTCTAGCGGAACTAACACCGGGGAGCTGTTTTTT. Protein product: CASSSSGTNTGELFF.

The V gene is TRBV18, the J gene TRBJ2-7, with D perhaps matching TRBD2 (5 bases). The CDR3 is 16 amino acids. CDR1 is KGHSH and CDR2 is LQKENI in the germline V gene. Deletions cut 2 bases from V and 1 base from J, with 15 bases between. This CDR3 reads CASSPMGSGVSYEQYF. The CDR3 bases are TGTGCCAGCTCACCAATGGGCTCCGGGGTTTCCTACGAGCAGTACTTC.